One and the same sample provided the 20 T cell receptor beta chains below, sequenced in a study of response to subunit inactivated influenza vaccine. Using its own MiXCR run on the RT-PCR reads, TCRdb lists one record per CDR3 protein. The table has more than 550,000 distinct CDR3 sequences, over 9% seen once. These data also formed part of another study, on T cells expressing NK-cell markers. From that second work: 5'RACE template switching with UMIs generated TCR beta cDNA.

The material was PBMCs from blood, obtained on the day of vaccination. These TCRs come from a man in his fifties or sixties who received an inactivated influenza vaccine.

The gene calls are TRBV27 and TRBJ2-3, with TRBD2 matching 10 bases. CDR1 MNHEY and CDR2 SMNVEV come from the germline V gene (reference sequence). The CDR3 is 16 residues long. The ends lost 2 bases at V and 2 bases at J; junction bases unmatched: 4. The CDR3 coding sequence is TGTGCCAGCAGTTTAGAGGGACTAGCGTTCACAGATACGCAGTATTTT. Its protein product is CASSLEGLAFTDTQYF.

This clonotype was seen only a few times. The chain combines TRBV7-8 with TRBJ2-5, with TRBD2 matching over 7 bases. The V segment lost 3 bases and the J segment 4 bases; nucleotides outside the gene matches: 5. This CDR3 has 14 residues. From germline, CDR1 is SGHVS and CDR2 FQNEAQ. CDR3 region: CASSFGSGGETQYF. The CDR3 DNA reads as TGTGCCAGCAGCTTCGGATCGGGGGGAGAGACCCAGTACTTC.

The rearrangement joins TRBV6-2 or TRBV6-3 to TRBJ2-7, with 7 bases identical to TRBD1. V trimming: 4 bases; J trimming: 0 bases; junction bases outside the gene matches: 3. This CDR3 has 14 amino acids. CDR1 and CDR2 (germline): MNHEY, SVGEGT. The CDR3 sequence is CASSWDSSSYEQYF. The CDR3 DNA is TGTGCCAGCAGTTGGGACAGTAGCTCCTACGAGCAGTACTTC.

This clonotype was seen more than once but under ten times. The V and J genes are TRBV18 and TRBJ2-6, with 8 bases identical to TRBD1. The V and J ends lost 6 bases and 1 base, in that order; junction bases with no gene match: 8. Germline-derived CDR1 and CDR2 are KGHSH and LQKENI. This CDR3 comprises 17 residues. CDR3: CASSPGQGFSGANVLTF. The CDR3 DNA reads as TGTGCCAGCTCCCCTGGACAGGGTTTTTCTGGGGCCAACGTCCTGACTTTC.

This clonotype was seen at least ten times. This chain connects TRBV6-5 to TRBJ1-1, with D possibly matching TRBD1 (5 bases). Germline V gives CDR1 MNHEY, CDR2 SVGAGI. The CDR3 consists of 17 residues. Trimming removed 0 bases at V and 0 bases at J, with 14 bases between. CDR3 in DNA: TGTGCCAGCAGTTACTCTGGGGAGGGGTTCATGAACACTGAAGCTTTCTTT. This sequence encodes CASSYSGEGFMNTEAFF.

This clonotype was counted a few times. The rearrangement uses TRBV9 and TRBJ2-7, with 9 bases matching TRBD2. The germline gives CDR1 SGDLS, CDR2 YYNGEE. CDR3 size: 17 residues. V lost 3 bases and J lost 6; bases outside the gene matches: 16. CDR3 nucleotides: TGTGCCAGCAGCGGACGGAACTCAGGGCGTAGCGGGGGCGAGCAGTACTTC. The encoded protein is CASSGRNSGRSGGEQYF.

This clonotype was recorded many times. The chain uses TRBV5-1 and TRBJ2-1; D is unresolved. This CDR3 contains 15 residues. V was shortened by 4 bases and J by 0 bases, with 11 bases between the two germline ends. Germline assignment: CDR1 SGHRS and CDR2 YFSETQ. Here the CDR3 reads CASSNTQSSYNEQFF. CDR3 DNA sequence: TGCGCCAGCAGCAATACGCAGAGCTCCTACAATGAGCAGTTCTTC.

This clonotype was seen a few times. The chain uses TRBV14 and TRBJ1-1, with 7 bases aligning to TRBD1. V was clipped by 0 bases and J by 3 bases; unmatched bases: 7. From germline, CDR1 is SGHDN and CDR2 FVKESK. The CDR3 is 16 amino acids. CDR3 nucleotides: TGTGCCAGCAGCCAAGACATCGGACAGGTGTACACTGAAGCTTTCTTT. It specifies CASSQDIGQVYTEAFF. Full variable domain (remainder filled in from reference TRBV14 and TRBJ1-1): EAGVTQFPSHSVIEKGQTVTLRCDPISGHDNLYWYRRVMGKEIKFLLHFVKESKQDESGMPNNRFLAERTGGTYSTLKVQPAELEDSGVYFCASSQDIGQVYTEAFFGQGTRLTVV.

This clonotype was seen more than once but under ten times. The rearrangement uses TRBV11-2 and TRBJ2-1; TRBD2 matches at 9 bases. Per the germline V gene, CDR1 is SGHAT and CDR2 is FQNNGV. The J segment lost 4 bases and the V segment lost 1 base, leaving 5 bases of the junction unmatched. This CDR3 region has 16 residues. For the CDR3, the DNA is TGTGCCAGCAGCTTAGGTGCGGGAGGGGGTTACAATGAGCAGTTCTTC. Translating gives CASSLGAGGGYNEQFF.

The sample holds a few counts of this clonotype. The chain is built from TRBV30 and TRBJ2-5; perhaps TRBD2 as D (5 bases). Trimming left V 5 bases short and J 0 bases short, with 10 bases between. The V gene's germline CDR1 is GTSNPN and CDR2 SVGIG (reference sequence). There are 13 residues in the CDR3. The CDR3 bases are TGTGCCTGGGAGGGATCGTACCAAGAGACCCAGTACTTC. This translates into CAWEGSYQETQYF.

The V gene is TRBV27, the J gene TRBJ2-1, with D unresolved. The CDR3 has 15 amino acids. Trimming removed 2 bases from V and 7 bases from J, with 15 bases in between. Germline CDR1 is MNHEY and CDR2 is SMNVEV (reference sequence). The CDR3 loop is CASSLRAVDGNEQFF. Written as DNA, the CDR3 is TGTGCCAGCAGTTTACGGGCCGTCGATGGAAATGAGCAGTTCTTC.

This clonotype was seen only a few times. The gene calls are TRBV12-3 or TRBV12-4 and TRBJ2-2; unclear D gene. Between the trimmed V and J ends, which lost 6 bases and 5 bases, there was a span of 16 bases. The CDR3 covers 15 residues. The CDR3 protein is CASSRDSRRTGELFF. The CDR3 DNA follows: TGTGCCAGCAGCCGCGACTCTAGACGTACCGGGGAGCTGTTTTTT.

This clonotype has more than one count but fewer than ten. The chain employs TRBV4-3 and TRBJ1-2, with D unresolved. The CDR3 loop spans 15 amino acids. Germline assignment: CDR1 LGHNA and CDR2 YSLEER. Trimming shortened V by 0 bases and J by 8 bases, and 16 bases separated the two germline ends. CDR3 sequence reads: CASSQDTVEGFGYTF. The CDR3 DNA reads as TGCGCCAGCAGCCAAGATACCGTCGAGGGCTTCGGCTACACCTTC.

A few counts support this clonotype. The gene calls are TRBV11-1 and TRBJ2-3; D ambiguous. The CDR3 sequence is 13 residues long. Trimming took off 5 bases at V and 2 bases at J, with 8 bases between the two ends. Per the germline V gene, CDR1 is SGHAT and CDR2 is FQDESV (reference sequence). CDR3 sequence: CASSGETTDTQYF. CDR3 in DNA: TGTGCCAGCAGCGGCGAAACCACAGATACGCAGTATTTT.

This chain links TRBV7-2 with TRBJ2-7; possibly TRBD1 for D (5 bases). The CDR3 is 16 residues long. The germline V and J ends were trimmed by 1 base and 4 bases, with 17 bases remaining between them. Looked up from germline, CDR1 is SGHTA and CDR2 is FQGNSA. The CDR3, as DNA: TGTGCCAGCAGCTTAGATCGGTCAACCAAGGGGTACGAGCAGTACTTC. This encodes CASSLDRSTKGYEQYF.

On this clonotype itself: Being one base from a much bigger clone, this may be a read error. The chain uses TRBV12-3 or TRBV12-4 and TRBJ2-3; D not certain. This CDR3 is 13 amino acids long. The CDR3 spells CARRRDGTDTQYF. CDR3 nucleotide sequence: TGTGCCCGCAGGCGCGATGGTACAGATACGCAGTATTTT.

The V call is TRBV4-2, the J call TRBJ2-6, with 7 bases fitting TRBD1. Germline V lookup: CDR1 LGHNA, CDR2 YNFKEQ. The CDR3 is 18 residues long. The ends lost 3 bases at V and 0 bases at J; junction bases unmatched: 8. Here the CDR3 reads CASSHVPGQPSGANVLTF. CDR3 sequence (DNA): TGTGCCAGCAGCCACGTACCGGGACAGCCCTCTGGGGCCAACGTCCTGACTTTC.

This rearrangement joins TRBV3-1 to TRBJ1-3; D gene ambiguous. V was trimmed by 1 base and J by 0 bases, leaving 10 bases between them. The CDR3 spans 16 residues. CDR1 and CDR2 from the germline V gene are LGHDT and YNNKEL (reference sequence). The CDR3 protein is CASSQVSGSSGNTIYF. The CDR3 DNA reads as TGTGCCAGCAGCCAAGTATCGGGGAGCTCTGGAAACACCATATATTTT. The entire variable domain, with the rest obtained from reference TRBV3-1 and TRBJ1-3, is as follows: DTAVSQTPKYLVTQMGNDKSIKCEQNLGHDTMYWYKQDSKKFLKIMFSYNNKELIINETVPNRFSPKSPDKAHLNLHINSLELGDSAVYFCASSQVSGSSGNTIYFGEGSWLTVV.

This chain's CDR3 is CASRPTRGYQETQYF. The CDR3 bases are TGTGCCAGCAGGCCCACCCGGGGTTACCAAGAGACCCAGTACTTC. The genes are TRBV28 and TRBJ2-5; perhaps TRBD2 as D (5 bases). The CDR3 consists of 15 residues. Trimming stripped 6 bases from V and 0 bases from J, with 14 bases between. The V gene's germline CDR1 is MDHEN and CDR2 SYDVKM. Using reference TRBV28 and TRBJ2-5 for the parts outside the CDR3, the full variable domain is DVKVTQSSRYLVKRTGEKVFLECVQDMDHENMFWYRQDPGLGLRLIYFSYDVKMKEKGDIPEGYSVSREKKERFSLILESASTNQTSMYLCASRPTRGYQETQYFGPGTRLLVL.

The gene calls are TRBV10-3 and TRBJ2-7; a possible D gene is TRBD2 (6 bases). CDR3 length: 12 amino acids. Germline V gene data show CDR1 as ENHRY and CDR2 as SYGVKD. Trimming left V 8 bases short and J 7 bases short, with 15 bases between. CDR3 amino acids: CAIRPGGTEQYF. DNA for the CDR3: TGTGCCATCCGGCCCGGGGGAACAGAGCAGTACTTC.